A selection of T cell receptor beta chains follows, all from one sample in a study of human T cells and chemical hapten exposure. TCRdb re-called the RACE reads with MiXCR, one entry per CDR3 protein. The sample yields roughly 380,000 distinct CDR3 sequences, approximately 5% seen once. Here the sequenced sample was whole blood, taken in connection with sensitization to the hapten diphenylcyclopropenone (DPC). These receptors were collected from a woman in her forties or fifties with alopecia areata. Some clones in this sample may be carry-over from other donors' samples. Each CDR3 is given with its conserved first and last residue. A D gene is named only where the DNA matches it firmly. Expanded clones get a size class; other rows say once, few or many, or leave the size out.

cdr3_length: 12
v_call: TRBV20-1
clone_size: many
j_call: TRBJ2-1
d_call: TRBD2
cdr3_nt: TGCAGTGCTAGAGGACTAGCGGATGAGCAGTTCTTC
cdr3_aa: CSARGLADEQFF

cdr3_length: 14
v_call: TRBV30
clone_size: many
j_call: TRBJ2-6
d_call: -
cdr3_nt: TGTGCCTGGAGTGGTGTGAGCGGGGCCAACGTCCTGACTTTC
cdr3_aa: CAWSGVSGANVLTF

cdr3_length: 14
v_call: TRBV6-2/TRBV6-3
clone_size: many
j_call: TRBJ2-3
d_call: -
cdr3_nt: TGTGCCAGCAGTTACAGCGGGAGCACAGATACGCAGTATTTT
cdr3_aa: CASSYSGSTDTQYF

cdr3_length: 15
v_call: TRBV6-5
clone_size: few
j_call: TRBJ2-7
d_call: -
cdr3_nt: TGTGCCAGCAGTTATGGGACCGCCAGCTCCTACGAGCAGTACTTC
cdr3_aa: CASSYGTASSYEQYF

cdr3_length: 15
v_call: TRBV7-2
clone_size: many
j_call: TRBJ2-1
d_call: -
cdr3_nt: TGTGCCAGCAGCCCGGGACTGTACCGTTACAATGAGCAGTTCTTC
cdr3_aa: CASSPGLYRYNEQFF

cdr3_length: 15
v_call: TRBV6-5
clone_size: many
j_call: TRBJ1-2
d_call: -
cdr3_nt: TGTGCCAGCAGCTTCGAACGGGACACTTACTATGGCTACACCTTC
cdr3_aa: CASSFERDTYYGYTF

cdr3_length: 14
v_call: TRBV2
clone_size: many
j_call: TRBJ2-1
d_call: -
cdr3_nt: TGTGCCATTTTTCGCAGGGGAAAGACGGATGAGCAGTTCTTC
cdr3_aa: CAIFRRGKTDEQFF

cdr3_length: 15
v_call: TRBV5-5
clone_size: many
j_call: TRBJ2-3
d_call: -
cdr3_nt: TGTGCCAGCAGCTTGTACCAGTACGACACAGATACGCAGTATTTT
cdr3_aa: CASSLYQYDTDTQYF

cdr3_length: 12
v_call: TRBV29-1
clone_size: many
j_call: TRBJ1-1
d_call: TRBD1
cdr3_nt: TGCAGCGCTGGGACAGGCCTCCCCGAAGCTTTCTTT
cdr3_aa: CSAGTGLPEAFF

cdr3_length: 15
v_call: TRBV6-2/TRBV6-3
clone_size: few
j_call: TRBJ1-2
d_call: -
cdr3_nt: TGTGCCAGCACCGCGAGGCCAGGGACGCACTATGGCTACACCTTC
cdr3_aa: CASTARPGTHYGYTF

cdr3_length: 11
v_call: TRBV7-9
clone_size: many
j_call: TRBJ2-3
d_call: -
cdr3_nt: TGTGCCAGCAGCGTGACAGATACGCAGTATTTT
cdr3_aa: CASSVTDTQYF

cdr3_length: 15
v_call: TRBV27
clone_size: -
j_call: TRBJ1-6
d_call: TRBD1
cdr3_nt: TGTGCCAGCAGTCAAACCGGGACAGGAAATTCACCCCTCCACTTT
cdr3_aa: CASSQTGTGNSPLHF

cdr3_length: 15
v_call: TRBV4-2
clone_size: many
j_call: TRBJ2-3
d_call: TRBD2
cdr3_nt: TGTGCCAGCAGCCATGTCGGGAGGGACACAGATACGCAGTATTTT
cdr3_aa: CASSHVGRDTDTQYF

cdr3_length: 14
v_call: TRBV10-3
clone_size: -
j_call: TRBJ2-7
d_call: -
cdr3_nt: TGTGCCATCAGTGTCCGGCTGAATGAGGACGAGCAGTACTTC
cdr3_aa: CAISVRLNEDEQYF

cdr3_length: 14
v_call: TRBV27
clone_size: -
j_call: TRBJ1-2
d_call: TRBD1
cdr3_nt: TGTGCCAGCAGTTTTGGGACAGGGGGCGAGGGCTACACCTTC
cdr3_aa: CASSFGTGGEGYTF

cdr3_length: 14
v_call: TRBV9
clone_size: many
j_call: TRBJ2-7
d_call: TRBD1
cdr3_nt: TGTGCCAGCAGCGTAGGGCCTACAGGGGTCGAGCAGTACTTC
cdr3_aa: CASSVGPTGVEQYF